This is a list of T cell receptor beta chains from one sample in a study of blood T cell repertoires in COVID-19. Produced via immunoSEQ multiplex PCR; TCRdb's table is partial and in-frame only. The sample includes some 320,000 clones, around 86% of them seen just once. What was sequenced was PBMCs or T cells enriched from blood (not recorded which). The receptors were sampled from a man between 60 and 75 years old who had recovered from COVID-19. CDR3s include the opening cysteine and the closing phenylalanine or tryptophan. Each record gives: J gene, clone size, V gene, D gene, CDR3 protein, CDR3 DNA. The D gene is left open where the match is weak. For some rows the clone size is stated as once, few or many, or as a class when expanded; others skip it.

j_call: TRBJ1-1; clone_size: .; v_call: TRBV5-5; d_call: .; cdr3_aa: CASSNVGDTEAFF; cdr3_nt: TGTGCCAGCAGTAACGTAGGGGACACTGAAGCTTTCTTT
j_call: TRBJ2-5; clone_size: .; v_call: TRBV19; d_call: .; cdr3_aa: CASSIGTGIETQYF; cdr3_nt: TGTGCCAGTAGTATAGGAACAGGGATCGAGACCCAGTACTTC
j_call: TRBJ1-2; clone_size: .; v_call: TRBV28; d_call: .; cdr3_aa: CASSLHGYGYTF; cdr3_nt: TGTGCCAGCAGTTTACACGGCTATGGCTACACCTTC
j_call: TRBJ2-7; clone_size: .; v_call: TRBV30; d_call: TRBD2; cdr3_aa: CAWSRKGLAETSYEQYF; cdr3_nt: TGTGCCTGGAGTAGAAAGGGACTAGCGGAAACAAGCTACGAGCAGTACTTC
j_call: TRBJ2-7; clone_size: .; v_call: TRBV6-5; d_call: TRBD1; cdr3_aa: CATKTGITYEQYF; cdr3_nt: TGTGCCACCAAGACAGGGATTACCTACGAGCAGTACTTC
j_call: TRBJ2-1; clone_size: .; v_call: TRBV5-1; d_call: .; cdr3_aa: CASSPTGTDGGYNEQFF; cdr3_nt: TGCGCCAGCAGCCCAACGGGGACGGACGGGGGTTACAATGAGCAGTTCTTC
j_call: TRBJ2-3; clone_size: .; v_call: TRBV5-1; d_call: TRBD2; cdr3_aa: CASSHGTGGTFDTQYF; cdr3_nt: TGCGCCAGCAGCCACGGGACGGGAGGGACATTTGATACGCAGTATTTT
j_call: TRBJ1-4; clone_size: .; v_call: TRBV5-1; d_call: .; cdr3_aa: CASSLDIPGNEKLFF; cdr3_nt: TGCGCCAGCAGCTTGGACATCCCCGGGAATGAAAAACTGTTTTTT
j_call: TRBJ2-2; clone_size: .; v_call: TRBV5-1; d_call: TRBD2; cdr3_aa: CASSFSGIPTGELFF; cdr3_nt: TGCGCCAGCAGCTTTAGCGGGATCCCCACCGGGGAGCTGTTTTTT
j_call: TRBJ2-3; clone_size: once; v_call: TRBV7-9; d_call: TRBD2; cdr3_aa: CASSLASGRAAGTDTQYF; cdr3_nt: TGTGCCAGCAGCTTAGCTAGCGGGAGGGCCGCAGGCACAGATACGCAGTATTTT
j_call: TRBJ1-3; clone_size: .; v_call: TRBV3-1/TRBV3-2; d_call: TRBD1; cdr3_aa: CASSQVATGGNTIYF; cdr3_nt: TGTGCCAGCAGCCAAGTGGCGACAGGGGGAAACACCATATATTTT
j_call: TRBJ2-4; clone_size: .; v_call: TRBV5-1; d_call: .; cdr3_aa: CASSLGLEAGAHKNIQYF; cdr3_nt: TGCGCCAGCAGCTTGGGGTTGGAGGCGGGGGCCCACAAAAACATTCAGTACTTC
j_call: TRBJ2-3; clone_size: .; v_call: TRBV7-3; d_call: .; cdr3_aa: CASSALGLSTDTQYF; cdr3_nt: TGTGCCAGCAGCGCCTTGGGACTTAGCACAGATACGCAGTATTTT
j_call: TRBJ2-7; clone_size: .; v_call: TRBV19; d_call: .; cdr3_aa: CASSIEGEQYF; cdr3_nt: TGTGCCAGTAGTATCGAGGGCGAGCAGTACTTC
j_call: TRBJ1-2; clone_size: .; v_call: TRBV6-6; d_call: .; cdr3_aa: CASSRGGTPPINYGYTF; cdr3_nt: TGTGCCAGCAGTCGAGGGGGGACCCCGCCTATTAACTATGGCTACACCTTC
j_call: TRBJ1-1; clone_size: .; v_call: TRBV14; d_call: .; cdr3_aa: CASSLDQGIGTEAFF; cdr3_nt: TGTGCCAGCAGCCTAGACCAGGGAATCGGCACTGAAGCTTTCTTT
j_call: TRBJ2-7; clone_size: few; v_call: TRBV7-2; d_call: TRBD2; cdr3_aa: CASSLISGFYEQYF; cdr3_nt: TGTGCCAGCAGCTTGATTAGCGGGTTCTACGAGCAGTACTTC
j_call: TRBJ2-7; clone_size: .; v_call: TRBV6-5; d_call: .; cdr3_aa: CASSYGRANTYEQYF; cdr3_nt: TGTGCCAGCAGTTACGGGCGGGCTAATACCTACGAGCAGTACTTC
j_call: TRBJ2-7; clone_size: few; v_call: TRBV7-2; d_call: TRBD1; cdr3_aa: CASSPWDRYYEQYF; cdr3_nt: TGTGCCAGCAGCCCCTGGGACAGATACTACGAGCAGTACTTC
j_call: TRBJ2-1; clone_size: .; v_call: TRBV3-1/TRBV3-2; d_call: TRBD2; cdr3_aa: CASSRLGGNEQFF; cdr3_nt: TGTGCCAGCAGCCGATTGGGAGGGAATGAGCAGTTCTTC
j_call: TRBJ2-7; clone_size: .; v_call: TRBV6-4; d_call: TRBD1; cdr3_aa: CASSAGGEQYF; cdr3_nt: TGTGCCAGCAGTGCAGGGGGCGAGCAGTACTTC
j_call: TRBJ1-4; clone_size: .; v_call: TRBV2; d_call: .; cdr3_aa: CASKDRDNSEKLFF; cdr3_nt: TGTGCCAGCAAAGACCGGGACAACTCTGAAAAACTGTTTTTT
j_call: TRBJ2-2; clone_size: .; v_call: TRBV11-2; d_call: TRBD1; cdr3_aa: CASSPTGGSSGGELFF; cdr3_nt: TGTGCCAGCAGCCCGACAGGGGGCTCTTCGGGCGGGGAGCTGTTTTTT
j_call: TRBJ2-3; clone_size: .; v_call: TRBV6-5; d_call: TRBD2; cdr3_aa: CASRNRGSSDTQYF; cdr3_nt: TGTGCCAGCAGAAATCGCGGGAGCTCAGATACGCAGTATTTT
j_call: TRBJ2-6; clone_size: few; v_call: TRBV25-1; d_call: .; cdr3_aa: CASRMDSSGANVLTF; cdr3_nt: TGTGCCAGCAGGATGGACAGCTCTGGGGCCAACGTCCTGACTTTC
j_call: TRBJ1-2; clone_size: few; v_call: TRBV28; d_call: TRBD1; cdr3_aa: CASSFPRQGADGYTF; cdr3_nt: TGTGCCAGCAGTTTTCCCCGACAGGGGGCGGATGGCTACACCTTC
j_call: TRBJ1-2; clone_size: .; v_call: TRBV4-2; d_call: TRBD1; cdr3_aa: CASSQDLQGNGYTF; cdr3_nt: TGTGCCAGCAGCCAAGATCTACAGGGGAATGGCTACACCTTC
j_call: TRBJ2-5; clone_size: once; v_call: TRBV7-2; d_call: .; cdr3_aa: CASSLVFQETQYF; cdr3_nt: TGTGCCAGCAGCTTAGTATTTCAAGAGACCCAGTACTTC
j_call: TRBJ2-3; clone_size: .; v_call: TRBV24-1; d_call: .; cdr3_aa: CATSASSGPYTDTQYF; cdr3_nt: TGTGCCACCAGTGCCTCGAGCGGGCCCTACACAGATACGCAGTATTTT
j_call: TRBJ1-4; clone_size: .; v_call: TRBV5-6; d_call: TRBD1; cdr3_aa: CASSLDRVELFF; cdr3_nt: TGTGCCAGCAGCCTCGACAGGGTAGAACTGTTTTTT
j_call: TRBJ2-1; clone_size: many; v_call: TRBV2; d_call: .; cdr3_aa: CASSDAANEQFF; cdr3_nt: TGTGCCAGCAGCGACGCGGCCAATGAGCAGTTCTTC
j_call: TRBJ2-7; clone_size: .; v_call: TRBV6-5; d_call: TRBD2; cdr3_aa: CASSPSGLVPHEQYF; cdr3_nt: TGTGCCAGCAGCCCCTCGGGACTAGTTCCCCACGAGCAGTACTTC
j_call: TRBJ2-1; clone_size: .; v_call: TRBV9; d_call: .; cdr3_aa: CASSVGSSYNEQFF; cdr3_nt: TGTGCCAGCAGCGTGGGGAGCTCCTACAATGAGCAGTTCTTC
j_call: TRBJ2-2; clone_size: .; v_call: TRBV28; d_call: .; cdr3_aa: CASSYTGNTGELFF; cdr3_nt: TGTGCCAGCAGCTATACAGGGAACACCGGGGAGCTGTTTTTT
j_call: TRBJ2-1; clone_size: .; v_call: TRBV28; d_call: .; cdr3_aa: CASSLAQRYNEQFF; cdr3_nt: TGTGCCAGCAGTCTCGCCCAGCGTTACAATGAGCAGTTCTTC
j_call: TRBJ1-1; clone_size: .; v_call: TRBV28; d_call: .; cdr3_aa: CASSSSWREAFF; cdr3_nt: TGTGCCAGCAGTTCGAGTTGGAGGGAAGCTTTCTTT
j_call: TRBJ2-1; clone_size: .; v_call: TRBV12-3/TRBV12-4; d_call: .; cdr3_aa: CASSLSPGEQFF; cdr3_nt: TGTGCCAGCAGTTTATCCCCCGGTGAGCAGTTCTTC
j_call: TRBJ1-1; clone_size: .; v_call: TRBV5-4; d_call: .; cdr3_aa: CASSLSHRADTEAFF; cdr3_nt: TGTGCCAGCAGCTTGTCTCACAGGGCGGATACTGAAGCTTTCTTT
j_call: TRBJ2-5; clone_size: .; v_call: TRBV7-6; d_call: .; cdr3_aa: CASIPEGVPGETQYF; cdr3_nt: TGTGCCAGCATTCCTGAGGGGGTCCCTGGGGAGACCCAGTACTTC
j_call: TRBJ1-6; clone_size: few; v_call: TRBV28; d_call: TRBD1; cdr3_aa: CASRTGTVPSSPLHF; cdr3_nt: TGTGCCAGCAGAACCGGGACAGTCCCTAGTTCACCCCTCCACTTT
j_call: TRBJ1-5; clone_size: .; v_call: TRBV7-9; d_call: TRBD1; cdr3_aa: CASSLGRTGQNQPQHF; cdr3_nt: TGTGCCAGCAGCTTAGGACGGACAGGACAAAATCAGCCCCAGCATTTT
j_call: TRBJ1-2; clone_size: .; v_call: TRBV28; d_call: TRBD1; cdr3_aa: CASSLFGTGRGGYTF; cdr3_nt: TGTGCCAGCAGTTTATTTGGGACAGGGAGGGGCGGCTACACCTTC
j_call: TRBJ1-1; clone_size: .; v_call: TRBV28; d_call: .; cdr3_aa: CASRPGDRPTEAFF; cdr3_nt: TGTGCCAGCAGACCGGGAGACCGCCCCACTGAAGCTTTCTTT